The rows below give T cell receptor beta chains drawn from one sample of a study of regulatory T cells in long-lasting Graves disease. TCRdb independently ran MiXCR on the multiplex PCR reads; one entry per CDR3 protein. The sample yields about 200,000 distinct CDR3 sequences, around 17% seen once. Material: peripheral blood mononuclear cells (PBMCs), obtained at new diagnosis, from a patient treated with antithyroid drugs. The source is a female donor with Graves disease. Both conserved end residues are part of each CDR3.

j_call cdr3_length v_call cdr3_aa
TRBJ2-1 15 TRBV24-1 CATSDGTSGTDEQFF
TRBJ1-2 13 TRBV19 CASSSDLFQGYTF
TRBJ2-5 17 TRBV7-9 CASSLASGTGGTETQYF
TRBJ1-1 15 TRBV11-3 CASSGFEGGNTEAFF
TRBJ1-1 14 TRBV6-5 CASSSNRGNTEAFF
TRBJ1-2 14 TRBV7-2 CASSPGTTNYGYTF
TRBJ2-7 15 TRBV7-2 CASSLGPTGLGEQYF
TRBJ1-1 14 TRBV6-1 CASSESPRTTEAFF
TRBJ2-3 14 TRBV9 CASSVASGTDTQYF
TRBJ2-2 14 TRBV10-1 CASSGGHRTGELFF
TRBJ2-3 15 TRBV24-1 CATSDPSGVTDTQYF
TRBJ2-7 14 TRBV30 CAWSVWDRSYEQYF
TRBJ2-7 14 TRBV6-1 CASSEERESYEQYF
TRBJ2-7 13 TRBV6-2/TRBV6-3 CASRPGGLYEQYF
TRBJ2-2 15 TRBV12-3/TRBV12-4 CASTRTTPGAGELFF
TRBJ1-6 13 TRBV6-5 CASSYYSLSPLHF
TRBJ2-4 15 TRBV7-3 CASSPDGGGKNIQYF
TRBJ2-1 13 TRBV12-3/TRBV12-4 CASSRTSAGEQFF
TRBJ2-7 15 TRBV7-8 CASSVDRVLTYEQYF
TRBJ2-3 16 TRBV11-2 CASSLSGTRRFYTQYF
TRBJ1-6 15 TRBV3-1 CASSLDGPVDSPLHF
TRBJ2-7 15 TRBV5-1 CASSLAGATLHEQYF
TRBJ1-2 15 TRBV6-2/TRBV6-3 CASSLPVGAAYGYTF
TRBJ2-5 13 TRBV9 CASSPRAQETQYF
TRBJ1-2 15 TRBV18 CASSGGQGPNYGYTF
TRBJ2-3 16 TRBV15 CATSRDSRPITDTQYF
TRBJ2-7 16 TRBV19 CASSPQGSVSSYEQYF
TRBJ1-2 13 TRBV19 CASSIDQRYGYTF
TRBJ2-1 14 TRBV5-1 CASSIGGRSNEQFF
TRBJ2-7 13 TRBV2 CASKLPDSYEQYF
TRBJ2-6 16 TRBV18 CASSLGQFSGANVLTF
TRBJ2-2 21 TRBV29-1 CSVPLGATPGLAGANTGELFF
TRBJ2-7 14 TRBV28 CASSLGGAAYEQYF
TRBJ2-3 13 TRBV30 CAWMGQATDTQYF
TRBJ2-3 14 TRBV7-2 CASRAAGLGNTQYF
TRBJ1-5 15 TRBV12-3/TRBV12-4 CASSLRQNSNQPQHF
TRBJ2-7 15 TRBV6-5 CASSLNRDRVHEQYF
TRBJ2-7 14 TRBV5-1 CASSPGGWPYEQYF
TRBJ2-1 14 TRBV20-1 CSASFGTLGNEQFF
TRBJ2-3 14 TRBV7-3 CASSSAGVTDTQYF
TRBJ1-1 13 TRBV9 CASSVESNTEAFF
TRBJ2-2 14 TRBV12-3/TRBV12-4 CASSHRGSPGELFF
TRBJ1-1 13 TRBV18 CASSPGMDTEAFF
TRBJ2-1 13 TRBV4-3 CASSQEVGSEQFF
TRBJ1-1 15 TRBV19 CASSPLGAVNTEAFF
TRBJ2-7 12 TRBV6-2/TRBV6-3 CASSYSRGDHRF
TRBJ2-1 12 TRBV5-6 CASSELAGEQFF
TRBJ2-5 17 TRBV11-2 CASSQMTSGRVRETQYF
TRBJ2-1 15 TRBV19 CASSGSGRFGNEQFF
TRBJ2-1 13 TRBV30 CAWSVSAGNEQFF
TRBJ2-1 16 TRBV28 CASSFSWGAQRNEQFF
TRBJ2-7 16 TRBV5-4 CASSRLEGEVIYEQYF
TRBJ2-1 18 TRBV14 CASSHNFGLAGPYNEQFF
TRBJ2-1 13 TRBV30 CAWIRDWYNEQFF
TRBJ2-2 14 TRBV5-5 CASSPGGGTGELFF
TRBJ2-3 16 TRBV3-1 CASSQDSSGSTDTQYF
TRBJ2-1 15 TRBV18 CASRTTTSGDNEQFF
TRBJ1-1 15 TRBV30 CAWSVTERGIAEAFF